This paragraph reports one T cell receptor (beta chain). The antigen is not known. The V gene lost 7 bases and the J gene lost 3 bases, with 8 bases spanning the gap. Germline CDR1 reads DFQATT; CDR2 reads SNEGSKA (reference sequence). This CDR3 region has 11 residues. This record comes from a study of a mutant IDH1 vaccine in newly diagnosed glioma. Study-wide context: Vaccines began 4-6 weeks after radiotherapy alone, or with temozolomide cycles. Treated patients were roughly 62% male, roughly 40% female, mean age about 41 years. Those enrolled had earlier been treated with radiotherapy, temozolomide, or both, mostly both.

The method was immunoSEQ multiplex PCR; TCRdb's version includes in-frame clones alone and lacks a portion of them. There are some 55,000 clones in the sample; more than 80% occur only once, and roughly 5.1% lies in the top ten. The time point: week 5, during vaccination. Topical imiquimod accompanied each vaccine dose, which consisted of 300 ug of mutant IDH1 20-mer peptide. Sequenced material: PBMCs, taken from a glioma patient whose treatment included an IDH1 peptide vaccine. This chain connects TRBV20-1 to TRBJ2-3; no firm D call. The sequence came from a woman aged 40 to 49 with glioma. This CDR3 reads CSGIATDTQYF. CDR3 bases: TGCAGTGGAATTGCAACAGATACGCAGTATTTT.